One T cell receptor beta chain is described in this entry. The source of the sample is a study of human versus mouse CDR3 diversity and MHC coevolution. Produced via immunoSEQ multiplex PCR; TCRdb's table is partial and in-frame only. The sample consists of around 74,000 clones, less than 95% of them appearing once. Sequenced material: naive CD4+ T cells from blood. Regarding subset: CD45RO-negative CD62L-positive naive CD4 T cells. This TCR derives from a person between 25 and 75 years old in good health.

As DNA, the CDR3 is TGTGCCAGTAGTACCTCTCCGGGACTAGCGGGCTCCTACGAGCAGTACTTC. The encoded protein is CASSTSPGLAGSYEQYF. This chain links TRBV19 with TRBJ2-7; the match to TRBD2 covers 12 bases. The CDR3 extends over 17 amino acids. The V and J ends lost 4 bases and 0 bases, in that order; junction bases with no gene match: 7. The germline V gene encodes CDR1 LNHDA and CDR2 SQIVND (reference sequence).